Each of the 23 T cell receptor beta chains below was sequenced from the same sample in a study of CD8 T cells in ankylosing spondylitis. General study findings and limits: Characteristic of ankylosing spondylitis blood, it appeared, was a TCR beta motif comprising about eight highly homologous variants.

TCRdb passed the 5' RACE reads through MiXCR, listing each CDR3 protein once. The sample contains 450,000 to 550,000 distinct CDR3 sequences, roughly 5% of which appear only once. Antigen specificity for these receptors is unknown. Sequenced material: blood, either unsorted or a sorted T cell fraction (not recorded which). The receptor source for this set is a male donor with ankylosing spondylitis.

J is TRBJ1-4 and V is TRBV6-1, with a weak D call TRBD1 (6 bases). The V end lost 5 bases, the J end lost 10 bases, and 17 bases lay between the germline ends. Germline V CDR1 and CDR2: MNHNS, SASEGT. CDR3 length equals 14 residues. In nucleotides, the CDR3 is TGTGCCAGCAGTAGACGTGAGAAGGGGGTAAAACTGTTTTTT. Protein sequence: CASSRREKGVKLFF.

This clonotype was observed many times. The chain links TRBV13 to TRBJ2-7; the D call may be TRBD1 or TRBD2 (5 bases each). This CDR3 comprises 14 residues. Germline CDR1 is PRHDT and CDR2 is FYEKMQ (reference sequence). The V end lost 3 bases, the J end lost 0 bases, and 9 bases lay between the germline ends. CDR3 in amino acids: CASSFRGDSYEQYF. The CDR3 nucleotides are TGTGCCAGCAGCTTTAGAGGGGACTCCTACGAGCAGTACTTC.

The sample holds a few counts of this clonotype. This chain connects TRBV29-1 to TRBJ2-3; 9 bases match TRBD2. Germline assignment: CDR1 SQVTM and CDR2 ANQGSEA. The CDR3 has 14 amino acids. V lost 3 bases, J lost 2 bases, and 3 bases stayed unmatched. CDR3 in DNA: TGCAGCGTTGAGACTAGCGGCTTCACAGATACGCAGTATTTT. This encodes CSVETSGFTDTQYF.

As to this clonotype: This clone may be a read error of a much larger clone one base away. The genes are TRBV29-1 and TRBJ1-6, with D unresolved. The CDR3 is 13 amino acids. Germline V gene sequence: CDR1 SQVTM, CDR2 ANQGSEA. Here the CDR3 DNA reads TGCAGCGTCGAAGGTCATTTACGTTCACCCCTCCCCTTT. Translated: CSVEGHLRSPLPF. The whole variable domain, filled in from reference TRBV29-1 and TRBJ1-6, reads SAVISQKPSRDICQRGTSLTIQCQVDSQVTMMFWYRQQPGQSLTLIATANQGSEATYESGFVIDKFPISRPNLTFSTLTVSNMSPEDSSIYLCSVEGHLRSPLPFGNGTRLTVT.

The chain combines TRBV6-2 or TRBV6-3 with TRBJ1-1; 9 nucleotides match TRBD1. This CDR3 is 14 amino acids long. The V gene's germline CDR1 is MNHEY and CDR2 SVGEGT. V gave up 6 bases and J gave up 5 bases; unmatched junction bases: 7. The DNA of the CDR3 is TGTGCCAGCAGGGCCGGGACAGGGTTAACTGAAGCTTTCTTT. Protein sequence: CASRAGTGLTEAFF.

The CDR3 sequence: CASSVVASGATDTQYF. The CDR3 DNA sequence: TGTGCCAGCAGCGTAGTTGCTAGCGGGGCCACAGATACGCAGTATTTT. The rearrangement links TRBV9 to TRBJ2-3; 9 positions agree with TRBD2. The CDR3 has 16 amino acids. The V gene end was trimmed by 0 bases and the J gene end by 2 bases; junction bases not matched to a gene: 4. Germline-derived CDR1 and CDR2 are SGDLS and YYNGEE.

This clonotype was recorded at least ten times. Written as DNA, the CDR3 is TGCGCCAGCAGCTTACGACCGCAAGCGAACACTGAAGCTTTCTTT. This gives the protein CASSLRPQANTEAFF. The J gene is TRBJ1-1, the V gene TRBV5-1; D call uncertain. The germline gives CDR1 SGHRS, CDR2 YFSETQ. Between the trimmed V and J ends, which lost 2 bases and 1 base, there was a span of 12 bases. The CDR3 runs 15 residues.

The V call is TRBV20-1, the J call TRBJ2-7; the D gene is possibly TRBD1 (6 bases). CDR3 length: 14 amino acids. V was cut by 1 base and J by 6 bases, with 16 bases left in between. Germline CDR1 and CDR2: DFQATT and SNEGSKA (reference sequence). CDR3 DNA: TGCAGTGCTAGAGTCCGCAGGGGCCCTACCGAGCAGTACTTC. Translation gives CSARVRRGPTEQYF.

This clonotype was seen repeatedly, ten times or more. The gene calls are TRBV12-5 and TRBJ2-5; the D gene could be TRBD1 or TRBD2 (5 bases each). This CDR3 is 13 amino acids long. CDR1 LGHNT and CDR2 FRNRAP come from the germline V gene. Trimming took 3 bases from V and 4 from J, leaving 9 bases between them. The CDR3 DNA sequence: TGTGCTAGTGGTTTAACGGGGCTAGAGACCCAGTACTTC. Translating gives CASGLTGLETQYF.

This clonotype was counted ten times or more. J is TRBJ2-1 and V is TRBV18; 8 positions agree with TRBD1. Germline CDR1 and CDR2: KGHSH and LQKENI. Unmatched junction bases numbered 3, after V lost 3 bases and J lost 2 bases. The CDR3 sequence is 15 residues long. The CDR3 sequence: CASSPIQGAYNEQFF. CDR3 coding DNA: TGTGCCAGCTCACCTATACAGGGGGCCTACAATGAGCAGTTCTTC.

The gene calls are TRBV7-9 and TRBJ1-6, with TRBD1 as a possible D gene (6 bases). The germline V and J ends were trimmed by 4 bases and 10 bases, with 11 bases remaining between them. The CDR3 loop spans 13 amino acids. Germline V lookup: CDR1 SEHNR, CDR2 FQNEAQ (reference sequence). The chain's CDR3 is CASSSSGGSPLHF. The DNA for the CDR3 is TGTGCCAGCAGCTCCTCCGGGGGCTCACCCCTCCACTTT.

The table lists this clonotype with many counts. The gene calls are TRBV5-1 and TRBJ2-1; D is unresolved. V was clipped by 0 bases and J by 0 bases, with 7 bases between them. CDR1 and CDR2 from the germline V gene are SGHRS and YFSETQ. The CDR3 spans 15 residues. In nucleotides, the CDR3 is TGCGCCAGCAGCTTGGGGGTCCACTCCTACAATGAGCAGTTCTTC. Protein: CASSLGVHSYNEQFF.

This clonotype was recorded many times. This chain connects TRBV15 to TRBJ1-6; no clear D. CDR3 length: 16 amino acids. Germline V gene sequence: CDR1 LNHNV, CDR2 YYDKDF (reference sequence). Between the trimmed V and J ends, which lost 0 bases and 7 bases, there was a span of 13 bases. The CDR3 DNA follows: TGTGCCACCAGCAGAGATCCGAGATTGGAAAATTCACCCCTCCACTTT. It yields the protein CATSRDPRLENSPLHF.

This clonotype showed up many times. The chain carries TRBV5-1 and TRBJ2-2; 7 positions match TRBD2. CDR3 size: 15 residues. V lost 5 bases, J lost 1 base, and 5 bases stayed unmatched. Germline V lookup: CDR1 SGHRS, CDR2 YFSETQ. The CDR3 loop is CASRPPGGNTGELFF. The CDR3 DNA reads TGCGCCAGCAGACCCCCGGGGGGGAACACCGGGGAGCTGTTTTTT.

In this sample, this clonotype turned up many times. The CDR3, as DNA: TGCGCCAGCAGCCTATACCCTAGCGGGACGGGCGGTGAGCAGTTCTTC. This encodes CASSLYPSGTGGEQFF. The J gene is TRBJ2-1, the V gene TRBV5-1, with TRBD2 matching 9 bases. Germline lookup yields CDR1 SGHRS and CDR2 YFSETQ. Trimming took 4 bases from V and 9 from J; bases not matched to a gene: 14. The CDR3 sequence is 16 residues long. Together with reference TRBV5-1 and TRBJ2-1, the CDR3 gives the full variable domain: KAGVTQTPRYLIKTRGQQVTLSCSPISGHRSVSWYQQTPGQGLQFLFEYFSETQRNKGNFPGRFSGRQFSNSRSEMNVSTLELGDSALYLCASSLYPSGTGGEQFFGPGTRLTVL.

At least ten counts were recorded for this clonotype. The rearrangement links TRBV7-2 to TRBJ1-2; the D is unclear. Trimming cost V 7 bases and J 2 bases, with 14 bases left between them. Germline CDR1 SGHTA, CDR2 FQGNSA. The CDR3 has 14 residues. The CDR3 region has the DNA TGTGCCAGCACCCTGCGTTGGGGAAACTATGGCTACACCTTC. Translating gives CASTLRWGNYGYTF.

This clonotype was observed a few times. V gene TRBV5-1 combines with J gene TRBJ2-5, with D possibly being TRBD1 (6 bases). This CDR3 is built from 12 residues. Trimming took off 4 bases at V and 4 bases at J, with 8 bases between the two ends. The germline gives CDR1 SGHRS, CDR2 YFSETQ. The CDR3 region is CASSATGETQYF. The CDR3, as DNA: TGCGCCAGCAGCGCGACAGGAGAGACCCAGTACTTC.

This clonotype was picked up many times. The chain links TRBV5-1 to TRBJ1-3, with unresolved D. Trimming cost V 4 bases and J 0 bases, with 11 bases left between them. Germline V lookup: CDR1 SGHRS, CDR2 YFSETQ. This CDR3 has 15 amino acids. CDR3 loop: CASSLSDSSGNTIYF. In DNA, the CDR3 is TGCGCCAGCAGCCTCAGCGATAGCTCTGGAAACACCATATATTTT.

This clonotype showed up many times. This chain links TRBV5-1 with TRBJ2-7; D is undetermined. This CDR3 spans 12 amino acids. Germline V CDR1 and CDR2: SGHRS, YFSETQ. Trimming removed 1 base from V and 5 bases from J, with 7 bases in between. For the CDR3, the DNA is TGCGCCAGCAGCTTGATCGGCCACGAGCAGTACTTC. Translated, it gives CASSLIGHEQYF.

This clonotype occurred a few times. V and J are TRBV10-3 and TRBJ2-7, with TRBD1 identical over 7 bases. CDR1 and CDR2 (germline): ENHRY, SYGVKD. After removal of 3 bases from V and 0 bases from J, the junction contained 5 bases not matched to a gene. The length of the CDR3 is 15 residues. In DNA form, the CDR3 reads TGTGCCATCAGTGAAGGGACAGATAACTCCTACGAGCAGTACTTC. It codes for CAISEGTDNSYEQYF.

This clonotype was counted many times. Written as DNA, the CDR3 is TGTGCCAGCAGTCCCCCCTTAACTTTGGGTACGGAGACCCAGTACTTC. Protein: CASSPPLTLGTETQYF. J is TRBJ2-5 and V is TRBV28; D gene ambiguous. Trimming stripped 5 bases from V and 5 bases from J, with 21 bases between. The CDR3 runs to 16 residues. Germline CDR1 is MDHEN and CDR2 is SYDVKM.

There are many counts of this clonotype. The genes are TRBV6-2 or TRBV6-3 and TRBJ2-3, with 14 bases identical to TRBD2. The V gene's germline CDR1 is MNHEY and CDR2 SVGEGT. V was pared by 5 bases and J by 8 bases, with 6 bases of the junction left unmatched. The CDR3 has 15 residues. The CDR3 here is CASSKGLAGVATQYF. CDR3 DNA: TGTGCCAGCAGTAAGGGACTAGCGGGAGTAGCTACGCAGTATTTT.

This clonotype has more than one count but fewer than ten. The chain couples TRBV4-2 to TRBJ2-5; TRBD2 matches at 9 bases. Losses at the gene ends were 1 base for V and 2 bases for J; bases not matched to a gene: 8. CDR3 length equals 17 residues. CDR1 and CDR2 from the germline V gene are LGHNA and YNFKEQ. CDR3 sequence reads: CASSQVAGGLRQETQYF. In DNA, the CDR3 is TGTGCCAGCAGCCAAGTGGCGGGAGGGCTGAGGCAAGAGACCCAGTACTTC.